The rows below give T cell receptor beta chains drawn from one sample of a study of CD8+ T cells in alopecia areata. The assay was immunoSEQ multiplex PCR, and TCRdb's table has in-frame clones only and misses some. Of roughly 110,000 clones in the sample, 84% were seen once. The source material was CD8+ T cells sorted from blood, sampled at week 24, from a patient treated with tofacitinib. The source of these receptors is a human donor with alopecia areata. Both conserved end residues are part of each CDR3. Fields, in order: V gene, J gene, CDR3 protein.

TRBV4-3	TRBJ2-5	CASSQDRALSQETQYF
TRBV4-1	TRBJ2-1	CASSQDRLAGVRYNEQFF
TRBV7-6	TRBJ2-1	CASSLDAGLREQFF
TRBV7-9	TRBJ1-1	CASSLVQGGTEAFF
TRBV11-2	TRBJ2-7	CASRSEGLRVYEQYF
TRBV4-3	TRBJ2-1	CASSRSGLAGGPSSYNEQFF
TRBV7-7	TRBJ2-2	CASSDHQGAGELFF
TRBV25-1	TRBJ2-5	CASSDRGASHQETQYF
TRBV29-1	TRBJ1-2	CSVESGVYGYTF
TRBV1	TRBJ2-5	CTGWCVGGAGETQYF
TRBV27	TRBJ2-7	CASSQPSPPYEQYF
TRBV5-1	TRBJ1-2	CASSFGLDGNYGYTF
TRBV29-1	TRBJ1-1	CSVVGTGGANTEAFF
TRBV29-1	TRBJ2-7	CSVVGSHTYEQYF
TRBV5-6	TRBJ2-1	CASSWAPSGGHYNEQFF
TRBV5-1	TRBJ2-7	CASSLVSTSYYEQYF
TRBV27	TRBJ1-4	CASRLGRHNEKLFF
TRBV21-1	TRBJ1-1	CASSKEEGGRTEAFF
TRBV5-4	TRBJ2-1	CASSLVPGDNEQFF
TRBV13	TRBJ1-3	CASSLSRPHSGNTIYF
TRBV6-1	TRBJ2-7	CASSEVEGQAYEQYF
TRBV13	TRBJ2-7	CASSLGSGGAYEQYF
TRBV7-2	TRBJ2-7	CASSLEGGPYEQYF
TRBV7-9	TRBJ2-5	CASSLEFWGAEETQYF
TRBV15	TRBJ1-2	CATSDRVNYGYTF
TRBV5-1	TRBJ2-1	CASSLEGVNEQFF
TRBV10-3	TRBJ2-3	CATGVGHTQYF
TRBV9	TRBJ2-4	CASSATGQGKNIQYF
TRBV29-1	TRBJ2-2	CSVALLGGTGELFF
TRBV4-1	TRBJ1-5	CASSLSGPYSNQPQHF
TRBV7-9	TRBJ2-7	CASSPRGFYEQYF
TRBV2	TRBJ1-1	CASSELGAEAFF
TRBV5-6	TRBJ1-6	CASSATGYNSPLHF
TRBV27	TRBJ2-7	CASSPMGTGIDEQYF
TRBV10-3	TRBJ2-1	CASSPGQGDNGEQFF
TRBV27	TRBJ2-1	CASSLYTESSYNEQFF
TRBV5-6	TRBJ2-7	CASSFRTGWVYEQYF
TRBV6-4	TRBJ2-7	CASSVDRSSYEQYF
TRBV29-1	TRBJ2-7	CSVEGKTVYEQYF
TRBV23-1	TRBJ2-5	CASSQSRSAGRETQYF
TRBV7-8	TRBJ2-3	CASSPIPSTSGGSDTQYF
TRBV27	TRBJ1-1	CASSLSTRGYTEAFF
TRBV4-2	TRBJ2-7	CASSQVGPRDEQYF
TRBV4-1	TRBJ2-1	CASRVGARSSYNEQFF
TRBV29-1	TRBJ2-1	CSGNRDKTYNEQFF
TRBV7-9	TRBJ1-1	CASSSRGGNTEAFF
TRBV2	TRBJ2-1	CASTPRGGYNEQFF
TRBV29-1	TRBJ2-3	CSVAPLDRSTDTQYF
TRBV7-2	TRBJ2-1	CASSHPGPVNEQFF
TRBV2	TRBJ2-2	CASSKDPYKSHTGELFF
TRBV4-3	TRBJ2-3	CASSLAATSGGRSTDTQYF
TRBV7-9	TRBJ2-1	CASSGTSIYNEQFF
TRBV15	TRBJ2-1	CATSRDRDSLSYNEQFF
TRBV19	TRBJ1-5	CASSMEGNQPQHF
TRBV29-1	TRBJ2-2	CSVTGGPGELFF
TRBV4-2	TRBJ2-7	CASSQVNEQYF
TRBV27	TRBJ2-3	CASSPRSGLPSTDTQYF